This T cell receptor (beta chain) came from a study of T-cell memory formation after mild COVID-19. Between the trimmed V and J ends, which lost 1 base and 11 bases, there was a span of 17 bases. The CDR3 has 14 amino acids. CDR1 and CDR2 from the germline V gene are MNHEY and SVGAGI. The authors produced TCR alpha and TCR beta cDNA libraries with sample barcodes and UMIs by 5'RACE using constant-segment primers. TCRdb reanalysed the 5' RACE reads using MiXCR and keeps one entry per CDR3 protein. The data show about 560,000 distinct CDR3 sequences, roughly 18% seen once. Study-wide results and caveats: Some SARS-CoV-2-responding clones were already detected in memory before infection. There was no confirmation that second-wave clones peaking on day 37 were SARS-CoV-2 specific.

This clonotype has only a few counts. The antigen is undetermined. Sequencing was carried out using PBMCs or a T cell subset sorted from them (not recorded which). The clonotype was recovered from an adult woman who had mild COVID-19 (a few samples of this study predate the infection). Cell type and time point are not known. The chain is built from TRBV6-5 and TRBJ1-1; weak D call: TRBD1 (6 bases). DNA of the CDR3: TGTGCCAGCAGTTACTTGGGGGGCGCAAATGGTGCTTTCTTT. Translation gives CASSYLGGANGAFF.